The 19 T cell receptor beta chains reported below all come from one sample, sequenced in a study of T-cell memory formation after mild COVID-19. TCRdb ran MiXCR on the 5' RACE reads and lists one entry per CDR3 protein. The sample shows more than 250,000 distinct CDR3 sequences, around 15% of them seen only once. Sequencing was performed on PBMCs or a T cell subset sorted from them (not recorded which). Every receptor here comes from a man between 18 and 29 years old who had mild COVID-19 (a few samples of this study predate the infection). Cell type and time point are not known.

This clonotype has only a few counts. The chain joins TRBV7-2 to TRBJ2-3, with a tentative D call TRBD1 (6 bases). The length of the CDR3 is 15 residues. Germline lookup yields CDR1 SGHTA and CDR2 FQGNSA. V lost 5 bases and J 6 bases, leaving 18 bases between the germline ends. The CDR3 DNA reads TGTGCCAGCAGCCGGACCCAACAGGGAACGGATACGCAGTATTTT. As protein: CASSRTQQGTDTQYF.

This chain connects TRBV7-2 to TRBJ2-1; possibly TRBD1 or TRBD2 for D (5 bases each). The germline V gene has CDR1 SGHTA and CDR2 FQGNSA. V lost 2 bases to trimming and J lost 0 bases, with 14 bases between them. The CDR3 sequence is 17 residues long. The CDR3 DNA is TGTGCCAGCAGCTTACCCTACGGGACGGCCTCCTACAATGAGCAGTTCTTC. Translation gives CASSLPYGTASYNEQFF.

CDR3 DNA: TGCAGTGCGCTCGACCAGCCGGGGGAGCAGTACGTC. This encodes CSALDQPGEQYV. The genes are TRBV20-1 and TRBJ2-7, with D tentatively TRBD2 (5 bases). Germline V lookup: CDR1 DFQATT, CDR2 SNEGSKA (reference sequence). The CDR3 consists of 12 residues. The V end lost 6 bases, the J end lost 7 bases, and 16 bases lay between the germline ends.

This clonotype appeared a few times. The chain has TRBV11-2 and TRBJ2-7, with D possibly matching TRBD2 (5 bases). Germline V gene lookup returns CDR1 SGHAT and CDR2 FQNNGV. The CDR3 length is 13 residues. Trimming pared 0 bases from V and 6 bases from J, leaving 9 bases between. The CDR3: CASSLEVGVEQYF. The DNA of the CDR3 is TGTGCCAGCAGCTTAGAGGTCGGGGTCGAGCAGTACTTC.

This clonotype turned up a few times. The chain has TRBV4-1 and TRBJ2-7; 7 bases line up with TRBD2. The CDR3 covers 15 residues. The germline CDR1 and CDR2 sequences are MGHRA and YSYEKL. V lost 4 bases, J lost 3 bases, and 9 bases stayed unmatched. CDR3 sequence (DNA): TGCGCCAGCAGCCTTCTCATGGGGGGGGGCTACGAGCAGTACTTC. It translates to CASSLLMGGGYEQYF.

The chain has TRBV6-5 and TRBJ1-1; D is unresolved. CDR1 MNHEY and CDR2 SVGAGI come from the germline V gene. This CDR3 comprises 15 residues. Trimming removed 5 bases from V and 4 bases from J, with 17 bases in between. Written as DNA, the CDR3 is TGTGCCAGCAGTAGCCACACAAGGTTGAGCACTGAAGCTTTCTTT. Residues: CASSSHTRLSTEAFF.

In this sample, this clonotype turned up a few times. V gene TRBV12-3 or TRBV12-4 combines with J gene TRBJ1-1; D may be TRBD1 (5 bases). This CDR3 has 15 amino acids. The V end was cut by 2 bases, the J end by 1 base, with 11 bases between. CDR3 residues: CASSLSGPPNTEAFF. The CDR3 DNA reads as TGTGCCAGCAGTTTATCGGGGCCGCCGAACACTGAAGCTTTCTTT.

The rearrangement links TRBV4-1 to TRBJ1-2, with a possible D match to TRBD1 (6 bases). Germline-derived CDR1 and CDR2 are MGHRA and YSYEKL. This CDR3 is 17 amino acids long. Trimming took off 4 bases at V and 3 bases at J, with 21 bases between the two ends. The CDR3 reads CASSRATSFRQDYGYTF. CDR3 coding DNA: TGCGCCAGCAGCCGGGCGACCTCCTTTAGACAGGACTATGGCTACACCTTC.

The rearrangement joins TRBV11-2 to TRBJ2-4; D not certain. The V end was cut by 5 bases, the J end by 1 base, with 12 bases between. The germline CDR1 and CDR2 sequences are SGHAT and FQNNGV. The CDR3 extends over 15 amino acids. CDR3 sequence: CASSPNSGAKNIQYF. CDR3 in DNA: TGTGCCAGCAGCCCCAATTCCGGGGCCAAAAACATTCAGTACTTC.

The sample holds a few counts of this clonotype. As DNA, the CDR3 is TGTGCCAGCAGCAAATCGCAGGGAGGAGAGCAGTTCTTC. As protein: CASSKSQGGEQFF. The chain combines TRBV7-2 with TRBJ2-1; possibly TRBD2 for D (6 bases). The V end lost 5 bases, the J end lost 10 bases, and 15 bases lay between the germline ends. Germline loops: CDR1 SGHTA, CDR2 FQGNSA. The CDR3 has 13 amino acids.

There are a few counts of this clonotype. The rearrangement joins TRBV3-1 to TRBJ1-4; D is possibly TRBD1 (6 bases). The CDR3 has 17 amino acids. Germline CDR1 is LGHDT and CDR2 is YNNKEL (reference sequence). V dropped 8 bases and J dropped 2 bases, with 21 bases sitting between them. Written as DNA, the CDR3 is TGTGCCAGCGGCAAAGGGGGAGAGGCATTCACTAATGAAAAACTGTTTTTT. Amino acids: CASGKGGEAFTNEKLFF.

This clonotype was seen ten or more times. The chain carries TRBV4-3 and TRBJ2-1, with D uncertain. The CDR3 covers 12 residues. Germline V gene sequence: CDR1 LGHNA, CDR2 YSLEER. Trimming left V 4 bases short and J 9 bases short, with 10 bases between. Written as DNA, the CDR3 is TGCGCCAGCAGCCTATCGACGGGTGAGCAGTTCTTC. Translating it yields CASSLSTGEQFF.

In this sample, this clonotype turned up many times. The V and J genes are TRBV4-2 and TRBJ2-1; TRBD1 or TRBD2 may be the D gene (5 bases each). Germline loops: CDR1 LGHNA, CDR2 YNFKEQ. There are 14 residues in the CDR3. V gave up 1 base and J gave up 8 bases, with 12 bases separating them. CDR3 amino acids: CASSQGGDGDEQFF. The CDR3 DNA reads TGTGCCAGCAGCCAAGGAGGGGACGGCGATGAGCAGTTCTTC.

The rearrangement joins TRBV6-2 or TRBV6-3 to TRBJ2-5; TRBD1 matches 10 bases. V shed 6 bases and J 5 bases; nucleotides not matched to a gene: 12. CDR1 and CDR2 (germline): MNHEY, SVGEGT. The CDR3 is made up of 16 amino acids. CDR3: CASSPQGTGAPETQYF. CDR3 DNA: TGTGCCAGCAGCCCTCAGGGGACAGGGGCGCCGGAGACCCAGTACTTC.

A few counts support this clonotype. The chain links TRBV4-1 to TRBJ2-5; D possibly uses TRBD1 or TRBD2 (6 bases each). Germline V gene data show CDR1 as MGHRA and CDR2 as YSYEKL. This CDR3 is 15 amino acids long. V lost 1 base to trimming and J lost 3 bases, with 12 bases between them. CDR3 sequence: CASSQVRGAEETQYF. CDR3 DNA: TGCGCCAGCAGCCAAGTGAGGGGGGCGGAAGAGACCCAGTACTTC.

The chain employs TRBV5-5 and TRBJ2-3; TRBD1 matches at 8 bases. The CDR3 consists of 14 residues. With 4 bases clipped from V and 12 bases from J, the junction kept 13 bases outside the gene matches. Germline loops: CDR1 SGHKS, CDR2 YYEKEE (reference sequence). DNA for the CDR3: TGTGCCAGCAGCCCCTCGTTAGGGGACAGGCAACAGTATTTT. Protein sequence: CASSPSLGDRQQYF.

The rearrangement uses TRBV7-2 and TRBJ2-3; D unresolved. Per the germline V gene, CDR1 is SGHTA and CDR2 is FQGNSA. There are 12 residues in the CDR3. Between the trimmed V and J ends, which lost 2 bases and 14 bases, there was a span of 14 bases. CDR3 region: CASSLWVGPRYF. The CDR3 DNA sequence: TGTGCCAGCAGCTTATGGGTCGGCCCGAGGTATTTT.

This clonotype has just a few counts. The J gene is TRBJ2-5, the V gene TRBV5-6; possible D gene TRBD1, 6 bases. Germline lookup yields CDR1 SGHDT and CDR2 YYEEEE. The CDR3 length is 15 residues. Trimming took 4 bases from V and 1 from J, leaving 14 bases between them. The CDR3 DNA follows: TGTGCCAGCAGCCTCACAGGGAATCCCCAAGAGACCCAGTACTTC. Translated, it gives CASSLTGNPQETQYF.

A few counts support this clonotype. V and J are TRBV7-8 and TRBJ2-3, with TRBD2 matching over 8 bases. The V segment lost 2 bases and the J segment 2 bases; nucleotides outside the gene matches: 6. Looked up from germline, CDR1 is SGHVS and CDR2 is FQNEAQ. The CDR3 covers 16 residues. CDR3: CASSLFAGGLTDTQYF. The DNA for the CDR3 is TGTGCCAGCAGCTTATTTGCGGGGGGCCTCACAGATACGCAGTATTTT.